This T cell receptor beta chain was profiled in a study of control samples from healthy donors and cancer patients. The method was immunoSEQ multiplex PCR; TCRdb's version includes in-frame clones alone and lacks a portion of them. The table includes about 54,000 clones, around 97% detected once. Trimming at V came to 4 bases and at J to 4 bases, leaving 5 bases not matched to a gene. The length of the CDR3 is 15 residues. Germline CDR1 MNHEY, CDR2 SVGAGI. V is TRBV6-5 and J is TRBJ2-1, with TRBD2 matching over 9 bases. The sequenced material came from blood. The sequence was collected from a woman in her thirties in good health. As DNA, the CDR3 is TGTGCCAGCAGTTTACAGCGGGAGGATTACAATGAGCAGTTCTTC. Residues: CASSLQREDYNEQFF.